This T cell receptor beta chain was identified during a study of CD8+ T cells in alopecia areata. Study background: Tofacitinib was taken orally by treated patients, and the dose was 5 to 10 mg twice daily. A 6-month period off drug followed tofacitinib, which lasted 6 to 18 months.

Patients with alopecia areata provided lesional scalp punch biopsies as well as peripheral blood. On this clone itself: The antigen remains unidentified.

RNA extraction and reverse transcription yielded cDNA as sequencing template. Measured with immunoSEQ multiplex PCR; TCRdb has only the in-frame clones, and not every one. Of 150,000 or so clones listed, around 47% are singletons. Study outcomes and limitations: Clonality exceeded that of normal scalp in lesional scalp, most notably in alopecia totalis/universalis.

This CDR3 spans 13 amino acids. Germline CDR1 and CDR2: SGHRS and YFSETQ. V was trimmed by 0 bases and J by 6 bases, leaving 7 bases between them. The rearrangement uses TRBV5-1 and TRBJ2-1; D uncertain. The TCR originated in a human donor with alopecia areata. The sample consisted of CD4+ T cells sorted from blood. CDR3 loop: CASSLDPANEQFF. For the CDR3, the DNA is TGCGCCAGCAGCTTGGACCCCGCCAATGAGCAGTTCTTC.